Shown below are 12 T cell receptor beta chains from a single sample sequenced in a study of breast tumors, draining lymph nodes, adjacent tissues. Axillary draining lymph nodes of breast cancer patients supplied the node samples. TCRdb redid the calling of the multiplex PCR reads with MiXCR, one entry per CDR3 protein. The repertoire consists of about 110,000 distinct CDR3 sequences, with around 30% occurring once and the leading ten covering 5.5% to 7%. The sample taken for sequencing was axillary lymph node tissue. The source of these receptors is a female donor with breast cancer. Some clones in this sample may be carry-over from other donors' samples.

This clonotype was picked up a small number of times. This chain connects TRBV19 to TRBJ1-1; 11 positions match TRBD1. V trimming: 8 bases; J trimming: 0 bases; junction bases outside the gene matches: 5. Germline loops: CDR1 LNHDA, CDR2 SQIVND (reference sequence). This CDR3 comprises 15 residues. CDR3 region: CASWTGGEVNTEAFF. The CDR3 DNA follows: TGTGCCAGTTGGACAGGGGGCGAAGTGAACACTGAAGCTTTCTTT.

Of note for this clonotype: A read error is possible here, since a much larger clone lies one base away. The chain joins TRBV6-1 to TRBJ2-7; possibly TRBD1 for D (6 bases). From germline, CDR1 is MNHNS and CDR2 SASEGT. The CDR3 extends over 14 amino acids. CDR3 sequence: CASRAGTIAYEQCF. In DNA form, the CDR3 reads TGTGCCAGCAGAGCCGGGACAATTGCCTACGAGCAGTGCTTC.

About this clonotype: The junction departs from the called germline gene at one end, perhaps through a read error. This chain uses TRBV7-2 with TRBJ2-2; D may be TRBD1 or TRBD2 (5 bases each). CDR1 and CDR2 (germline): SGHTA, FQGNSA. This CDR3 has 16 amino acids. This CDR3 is CASSGRGASNTGDLFF. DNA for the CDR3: TGTGCCAGCTCCGGTAGAGGGGCCTCGAACACCGGGGATCTGTTTTTT.

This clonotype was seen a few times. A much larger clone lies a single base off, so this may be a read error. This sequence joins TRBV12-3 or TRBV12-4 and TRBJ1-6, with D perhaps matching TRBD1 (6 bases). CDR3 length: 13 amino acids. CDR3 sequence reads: CASRGGGGSPPHF. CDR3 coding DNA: TGTGCCAGCAGGGGAGGGGGGGGATCACCCCCCCACTTT.

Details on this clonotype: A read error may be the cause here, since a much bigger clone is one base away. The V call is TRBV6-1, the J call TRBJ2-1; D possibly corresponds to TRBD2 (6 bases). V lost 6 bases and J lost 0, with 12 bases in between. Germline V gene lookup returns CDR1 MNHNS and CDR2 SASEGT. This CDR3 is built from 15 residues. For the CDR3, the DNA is TGTGCCAGCAGGCAGGCGGGGAGCTCCTACAATGAGCAGTTCTTC. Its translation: CASRQAGSSYNEQFF.

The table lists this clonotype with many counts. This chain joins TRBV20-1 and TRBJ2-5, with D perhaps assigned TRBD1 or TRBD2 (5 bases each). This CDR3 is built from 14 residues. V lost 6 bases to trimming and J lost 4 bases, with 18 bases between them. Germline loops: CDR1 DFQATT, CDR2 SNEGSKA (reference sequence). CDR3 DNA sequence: TGCAGTGCACCTACCCGGGGCAAAGGAGAGACCCAGTACTTC. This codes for CSAPTRGKGETQYF.

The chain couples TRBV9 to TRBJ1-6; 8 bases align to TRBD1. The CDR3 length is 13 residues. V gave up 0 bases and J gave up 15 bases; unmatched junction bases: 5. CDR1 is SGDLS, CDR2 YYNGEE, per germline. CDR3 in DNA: TGTGCCAGCAGCGTAGGGCAGGGGGCCTACCTCCACTTT. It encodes CASSVGQGAYLHF.

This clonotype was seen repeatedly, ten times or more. The DNA of the CDR3 is TGCGCCAGCAGCCAAGATCTAGCGGGGGGCGGGGGGACCCAGTACTTC. Translated: CASSQDLAGGGGTQYF. The chain carries TRBV4-3 and TRBJ2-5, with 11 bases lining up with TRBD2. Germline loops: CDR1 LGHNA, CDR2 YSLEER. The junction had 7 bases not matched to a gene; V was cut back by 0 bases and J by 7 bases. CDR3 length equals 16 residues.

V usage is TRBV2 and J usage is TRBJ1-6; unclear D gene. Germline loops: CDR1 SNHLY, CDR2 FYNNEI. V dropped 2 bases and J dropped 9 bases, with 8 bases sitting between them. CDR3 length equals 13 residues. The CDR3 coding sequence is TGTGCCAGCAGTGAAATGTGGTTTTCACCCCTCCACTTT. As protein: CASSEMWFSPLHF.

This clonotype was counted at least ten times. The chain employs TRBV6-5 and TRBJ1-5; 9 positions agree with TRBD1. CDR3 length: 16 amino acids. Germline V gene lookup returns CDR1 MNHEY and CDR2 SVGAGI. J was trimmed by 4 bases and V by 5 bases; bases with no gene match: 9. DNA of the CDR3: TGTGCCAGCAGTCCCCGGGACAGGGCCTTGAATCAGCCCCAGCATTTT. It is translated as CASSPRDRALNQPQHF.

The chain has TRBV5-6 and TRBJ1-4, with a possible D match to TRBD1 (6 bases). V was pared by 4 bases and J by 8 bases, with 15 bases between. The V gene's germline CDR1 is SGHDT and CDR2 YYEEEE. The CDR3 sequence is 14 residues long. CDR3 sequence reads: CASSKGGAREKLFF. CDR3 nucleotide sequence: TGTGCCAGCAGCAAGGGGGGGGCGAGGGAAAAACTGTTTTTT.

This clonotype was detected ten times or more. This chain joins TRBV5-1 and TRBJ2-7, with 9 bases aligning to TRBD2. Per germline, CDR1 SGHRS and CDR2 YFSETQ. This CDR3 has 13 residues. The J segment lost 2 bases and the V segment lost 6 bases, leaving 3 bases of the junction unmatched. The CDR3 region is CASKASGAYEQYF. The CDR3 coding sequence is TGCGCCAGCAAGGCTAGCGGGGCCTACGAGCAGTACTTC.